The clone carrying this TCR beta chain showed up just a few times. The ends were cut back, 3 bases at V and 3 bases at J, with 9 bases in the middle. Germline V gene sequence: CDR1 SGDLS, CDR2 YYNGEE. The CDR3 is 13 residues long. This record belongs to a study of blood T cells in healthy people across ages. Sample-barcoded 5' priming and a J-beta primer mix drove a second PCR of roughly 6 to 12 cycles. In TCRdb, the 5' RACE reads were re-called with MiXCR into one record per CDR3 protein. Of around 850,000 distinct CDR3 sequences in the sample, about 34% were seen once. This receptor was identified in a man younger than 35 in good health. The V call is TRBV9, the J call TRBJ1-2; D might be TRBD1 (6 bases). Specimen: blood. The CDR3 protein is CASSEQGHYGYTF. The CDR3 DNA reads TGTGCCAGCAGCGAACAGGGTCACTATGGCTACACCTTC. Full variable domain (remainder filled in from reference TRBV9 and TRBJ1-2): DSGVTQTPKHLITATGQRVTLRCSPRSGDLSVYWYQQSLDQGLQFLIQYYNGEERAKGNILERFSAQQFPDLHSELNLSSLELGDSALYFCASSEQGHYGYTFGSGTRLTVV.